Shown below are 30 T cell receptor beta chains from a single sample sequenced in a study of T cell clones after liver transplantation. The method was immunoSEQ multiplex PCR; TCRdb's version includes in-frame clones alone and lacks a portion of them. The profile shows about 75,000 clones, around 80% of them singletons. The sample was CD4+ T cells from blood, taken 48 months after liver transplant. Receptors were obtained from a human patient who received a liver transplant. The T cells may come from the graft donor.

J is TRBJ2-7 and V is TRBV15; D uncertain. Germline-derived CDR1 and CDR2 are LNHNV and YYDKDF (reference sequence). The V end lost 6 bases, the J end lost 1 base, and 13 bases lay between the germline ends. The CDR3 has 14 residues. CDR3 sequence (DNA): TGTGCCACCAGTTTTCTGAAAGGTTCCTACGAGCAGTACTTC. Translated, it gives CATSFLKGSYEQYF.

The chain joins TRBV7-6 to TRBJ2-1, with TRBD2 as a possible D gene (6 bases). This CDR3 is built from 16 residues. Looked up from germline, CDR1 is SGHVS and CDR2 is FNYEAQ. The V end lost 2 bases, the J end lost 4 bases, and 15 bases lay between the germline ends. The CDR3 reads CASSLLGGLHYNEQFF. CDR3 sequence (DNA): TGTGCCAGCAGCTTACTCGGGGGTCTCCATTACAATGAGCAGTTCTTC.

The chain links TRBV19 to TRBJ1-2; 11 bases fit TRBD1. CDR1 LNHDA and CDR2 SQIVND come from the germline V gene (reference sequence). The CDR3 extends over 15 amino acids. V was pared by 4 bases and J by 4 bases, with 5 bases of the junction left unmatched. CDR3 protein: CASSTRTGGSYGYTF. The CDR3 DNA follows: TGTGCCAGTAGTACAAGGACAGGGGGCAGCTATGGCTACACCTTC.

The chain links TRBV5-6 to TRBJ2-4; no firm D call. V was clipped by 7 bases and J by 0 bases, with 11 bases between them. The CDR3 has 14 amino acids. CDR1 SGHDT and CDR2 YYEEEE come from the germline V gene. CDR3 residues: CASPPALAKNIQYF. CDR3 DNA sequence: TGTGCCAGCCCCCCGGCTTTAGCCAAAAACATTCAGTACTTC.

V usage is TRBV6-5 and J usage is TRBJ2-2; D gene uncertain. V lost 6 bases and J lost 6, with 5 bases in between. Germline CDR1 is MNHEY and CDR2 is SVGAGI. This CDR3 region has 11 residues. CDR3 loop: CASSFAGELFF. The CDR3 DNA follows: TGTGCCAGCAGCTTCGCCGGGGAGCTGTTTTTT.

The rearrangement uses TRBV5-4 and TRBJ2-7, with TRBD2 as a possible D gene (6 bases). Trimming took off 0 bases at V and 5 bases at J, with 12 bases between the two ends. The CDR3 sequence is 14 residues long. CDR1 is SGHNT and CDR2 is YYREEE in the germline V gene (reference sequence). CDR3 sequence reads: CASSLARGWDEQYF. CDR3 in DNA: TGTGCCAGCAGCTTGGCCCGGGGGTGGGACGAGCAGTACTTC.

The chain combines TRBV6-1 with TRBJ2-7; possible D gene TRBD1, 6 bases. Germline CDR1 is MNHNS and CDR2 is SASEGT. This CDR3 has 15 amino acids. V was shortened by 5 bases and J by 0 bases, with 14 bases between the two germline ends. The chain's CDR3 is CASSNTGRSSYEQYF. The CDR3 nucleotides read TGTGCCAGCAGTAATACAGGGCGAAGCTCCTACGAGCAGTACTTC.

The chain is built from TRBV27 and TRBJ2-2, with D perhaps TRBD1 (7 bases). The CDR3 covers 19 residues. V was shortened by 6 bases and J by 3 bases, with 26 bases between the two germline ends. CDR1 is MNHEY and CDR2 is SMNVEV in the germline V gene (reference sequence). CDR3 sequence: CASRSSRQGRGRHTGELFF. DNA of the CDR3: TGTGCCAGCAGGAGCAGTCGTCAGGGCAGGGGGAGGCACACCGGGGAGCTGTTTTTT.

The CDR3 bases are TGTGCCAGCAGCCTCGGGATAGTTTCCTACGAGCAGTACTTC. Protein product: CASSLGIVSYEQYF. The V and J genes are TRBV11-2 and TRBJ2-7; weak D call: TRBD2 (5 bases). The CDR3 length is 14 residues. Germline-derived CDR1 and CDR2 are SGHAT and FQNNGV. V was cut by 5 bases and J by 1 base, with 12 bases left in between.

The rearrangement links TRBV6-5 to TRBJ1-4; D uncertain. This CDR3 spans 13 amino acids. Germline assignment: CDR1 MNHEY and CDR2 SVGAGI. V lost 6 bases and J lost 8, with 13 bases in between. CDR3 sequence reads: CASSLLAQEKLFF. CDR3 nucleotide sequence: TGTGCCAGCAGCTTGTTGGCACAAGAAAAACTGTTTTTT.

This chain links TRBV7-9 with TRBJ1-2; a weak D match, TRBD1 (5 bases). The CDR3 runs 16 residues. V was clipped by 5 bases and J by 2 bases, with 18 bases between them. CDR1 and CDR2 (germline): SEHNR, FQNEAQ (reference sequence). The CDR3 DNA follows: TGTGCCAGCAGCCCCCAGGGTTTGTGGGGGAACTATGGCTACACCTTC. It encodes CASSPQGLWGNYGYTF.

V gene TRBV4-1 combines with J gene TRBJ2-7; 11 bases match TRBD1. CDR1 is MGHRA and CDR2 is YSYEKL in the germline V gene. V lost 3 bases, J lost 0 bases, and 7 bases stayed unmatched. This CDR3 is built from 17 residues. The CDR3 DNA reads TGCGCCAGCAGCCACCCGGGACAGGGGGTTGGCTCCTACGAGCAGTACTTC. Translated, it gives CASSHPGQGVGSYEQYF.

The J gene is TRBJ2-7, the V gene TRBV23-1; D perhaps matches TRBD1 (6 bases). TRBV23-1 is flagged as an ORF with uncertain function. The CDR3 runs to 15 residues. The germline V and J ends were trimmed by 3 bases and 6 bases, with 18 bases remaining between them. In DNA form, the CDR3 reads TGCGCCAGCAGTCACACGGACAGAGGAAGTTGCGAGCAGTACTTC. Residues: CASSHTDRGSCEQYF.

The chain couples TRBV5-1 to TRBJ2-3; D gene uncertain. The CDR3 is 14 amino acids. Trimming shortened V by 0 bases and J by 3 bases, and 8 bases separated the two germline ends. CDR1 and CDR2 (germline): SGHRS, YFSETQ. The DNA for the CDR3 is TGCGCCAGCAGCTTGGGGGATTCGACAGATACGCAGTATTTT. Its translation is CASSLGDSTDTQYF.

The chain has TRBV11-2 and TRBJ1-2, with a weak D call TRBD1 (5 bases). Trimming left V 5 bases short and J 8 bases short, with 15 bases between. The CDR3 has 13 residues. The germline gives CDR1 SGHAT, CDR2 FQNNGV. CDR3 residues: CASSPGQGLGYTF. The DNA of the CDR3 is TGTGCCAGCAGCCCTGGCCAGGGTTTGGGCTACACCTTC.

This chain links TRBV5-1 with TRBJ2-5; 7 nucleotides agree with TRBD2. CDR1 is SGHRS and CDR2 is YFSETQ in the germline V gene. The CDR3 contains 15 residues. Trimming cost V 0 bases and J 1 base; bases outside gene matches: 3. Here the CDR3 reads CASSLDSGLQETQYF. CDR3 bases: TGCGCCAGCAGCTTGGATAGCGGGCTCCAAGAGACCCAGTACTTC. The full variable domain, its missing parts supplied by reference TRBV5-1 and TRBJ2-5, is KAGVTQTPRYLIKTRGQQVTLSCSPISGHRSVSWYQQTPGQGLQFLFEYFSETQRNKGNFPGRFSGRQFSNSRSEMNVSTLELGDSALYLCASSLDSGLQETQYFGPGTRLLVL.

This rearrangement joins TRBV4-3 to TRBJ1-1; the D gene is possibly TRBD1 (6 bases). Germline lookup yields CDR1 LGHNA and CDR2 YSLEER. This CDR3 comprises 15 residues. The germline V and J ends were trimmed by 1 base and 4 bases, with 13 bases remaining between them. The CDR3 protein is CASSQGGARGTEAFF. The CDR3 DNA follows: TGCGCCAGCAGCCAAGGGGGGGCGCGCGGCACTGAAGCTTTCTTT.

V and J are TRBV5-1 and TRBJ2-3; D gene unclear. The germline V gene has CDR1 SGHRS and CDR2 YFSETQ. The CDR3 is made up of 14 amino acids. The V gene lost 4 bases and the J gene lost 5 bases, with 14 bases spanning the gap. The DNA for the CDR3 is TGCGCCAGCAGCCTCCTCAGCGTCGGAGATACGCAGTATTTT. Its protein product is CASSLLSVGDTQYF.

V and J are TRBV5-6 and TRBJ2-3; 8 positions match TRBD2. The V segment lost 2 bases and the J segment 2 bases; nucleotides outside the gene matches: 1. This CDR3 spans 14 amino acids. Germline loops: CDR1 SGHDT, CDR2 YYEEEE. The CDR3 spells CASSFSGDTDTQYF. Here the CDR3 DNA reads TGTGCCAGCAGCTTTAGCGGGGACACAGATACGCAGTATTTT.

The rearrangement uses TRBV6-5 and TRBJ2-7, with 9 bases matching TRBD1. Germline V lookup: CDR1 MNHEY, CDR2 SVGAGI. This CDR3 region has 15 residues. The junction had 4 bases not matched to a gene; V was cut back by 0 bases and J by 4 bases. CDR3 nucleotides: TGTGCCAGCAGTTACTCGACAGGGGGTACTTACGAGCAGTACTTC. This gives the protein CASSYSTGGTYEQYF.

The gene calls are TRBV30 and TRBJ2-5; 8 positions agree with TRBD2. Germline CDR1 GTSNPN, CDR2 SVGIG (reference sequence). This CDR3 has 12 residues. V lost 5 bases, J lost 4 bases, and 3 bases stayed unmatched. The CDR3 nucleotides read TGTGCCTGGGACCGGGAGGGAGAGACCCAGTACTTC. Translation gives CAWDREGETQYF.

CDR3 in DNA: TGTGCCAGCAGCTTAGCGTCGATAGGGAGGGGAAATTCACCCCTCCACTTT. This translates into CASSLASIGRGNSPLHF. V is TRBV7-2 and J is TRBJ1-6, with D possibly being TRBD1 (5 bases). The CDR3 sequence is 17 residues long. Germline V gene data show CDR1 as SGHTA and CDR2 as FQGNSA. V lost 0 bases to trimming and J lost 7 bases, with 16 bases between them.

V and J are TRBV10-1 and TRBJ2-5, with D perhaps matching TRBD1 (5 bases). Trimming removed 1 base from V and 5 bases from J, with 20 bases in between. This CDR3 region has 17 residues. Germline CDR1 is WNHNN and CDR2 is SYGVQD (reference sequence). CDR3 protein: CASSELEKNRSQETQYF. The CDR3 nucleotides are TGCGCCAGCAGTGAGTTGGAGAAAAACAGGTCGCAGGAGACCCAGTACTTC.

V is TRBV7-3 and J is TRBJ2-3; the D gene is possibly TRBD1 (6 bases). Germline V gene data show CDR1 as SGHTA and CDR2 as FQGTGA. The CDR3 covers 13 residues. The V and J ends lost 5 bases and 1 base respectively, with 7 bases between them. The CDR3 DNA reads TGTGCCAGCAGCAGACAGGGCACAGATACGCAGTATTTT. Translation: CASSRQGTDTQYF.

V and J are TRBV5-4 and TRBJ2-2; TRBD2 matches at 10 bases. The CDR3 consists of 15 residues. Germline V gene data show CDR1 as SGHNT and CDR2 as YYREEE (reference sequence). The junction had 6 bases not matched to a gene; V was cut back by 5 bases and J by 5 bases. In nucleotides, the CDR3 is TGTGCCAGCAGAACCGGGACTAGCGTTACCGGGGAGCTGTTTTTT. This translates into CASRTGTSVTGELFF.

The table lists this clone with a count of one. In DNA form, the CDR3 reads TGTGCCAGCAGCCAAGATCTCCTGTGGGAGGCGAACACTGAAGCTTTCTTT. Amino acids: CASSQDLLWEANTEAFF. The chain combines TRBV4-2 with TRBJ1-1; D remains unclear. The CDR3 is 17 residues long. Germline V gene sequence: CDR1 LGHNA, CDR2 YNFKEQ. The V gene lost 0 bases and the J gene lost 1 base, with 15 bases spanning the gap.

This rearrangement joins TRBV11-3 to TRBJ2-5, with TRBD2 as a possible D gene (5 bases). V was trimmed by 1 base and J by 4 bases, leaving 13 bases between them. CDR1 is SGHNT, CDR2 YENEEA, per germline. The CDR3 runs to 15 residues. CDR3 amino acids: CASSLGRGIGETQYF. In nucleotides, the CDR3 is TGTGCCAGCAGCTTAGGGCGAGGGATAGGAGAGACCCAGTACTTC.

The rearrangement links TRBV28 to TRBJ1-2; TRBD1 is a possible D gene (6 bases). This CDR3 region has 16 residues. From germline, CDR1 is MDHEN and CDR2 SYDVKM. V lost 5 bases to trimming and J lost 5 bases, with 21 bases between them. Here the CDR3 DNA reads TGTGCCAGCAGTCAATCGGGGGCAGGGGCTCGATATGGCTACACCTTC. It is translated as CASSQSGAGARYGYTF.

A few counts support this clone. Its ends do not fully match the called genes, so a read error is possible. The chain employs TRBV7-9 and TRBJ2-7; tentatively, D is TRBD1 (6 bases). Germline assignment: CDR1 SEHNR and CDR2 FQNEAQ (reference sequence). The CDR3 sequence is 15 residues long. The CDR3 protein is CASSLDTGTTPLLRF. The CDR3 DNA reads as TGTGCCAGCAGCTTAGATACCGGGACAACACCTCTCCTACGTTTC.

This rearrangement joins TRBV10-3 to TRBJ2-7, with TRBD1 matching 8 bases. J was trimmed by 5 bases and V by 0 bases; bases with no gene match: 3. There are 14 residues in the CDR3. Germline loops: CDR1 ENHRY, CDR2 SYGVKD. DNA for the CDR3: TGTGCCATCAGTGAGTCACCGGACAGGGACGAGCAGTACTTC. Protein sequence: CAISESPDRDEQYF.